This record covers a single T cell receptor beta chain. The record originates from a study of blood T cell repertoires in COVID-19. The V end lost 5 bases, the J end lost 0 bases, and 14 bases lay between the germline ends. The CDR3 consists of 16 residues. The germline gives CDR1 KGHSH, CDR2 LQKENI. The repertoire was sequenced with immunoSEQ multiplex PCR; TCRdb's copy has only in-frame clones and lacks some. The data hold 90,000 to 150,000 clones, with 65% to 80% observed a single time. The source material was peripheral blood. V and J are TRBV18 and TRBJ1-3; TRBD1 might be the D (5 bases). This sequence originates from a man aged 50-60 years with acute or convalescent COVID-19. CDR3 DNA sequence: TGTGCCAGCTCAATCGATCCAGGGTCCTCTGGAAACACCATATATTTT. Translated, it gives CASSIDPGSSGNTIYF.